These T cell receptor beta chains were read from a single sample in a study of cytomegalovirus exposure and HLA in healthy donors. Some clones are missing from TCRdb's copy, which holds only in-frame ones; the method was immunoSEQ multiplex PCR. The sample includes about 140,000 clones, approximately 80% seen only once; the top ten take 3.1%. The sample comprised PBMCs. These receptors were collected from a man in his forties or fifties in good health and CMV-seronegative. Each CDR3 is given with its conserved first and last residue. The order of the fields is D gene, clone size, J gene, V gene, CDR3 protein, CDR3 DNA. D genes are given only for firm matches. The size of a clone is reported for some rows only, either as once, few or many, or as a class for expanded clones.

d_call: TRBD1; clone_size: -; j_call: TRBJ2-7; v_call: TRBV7-9; cdr3_aa: CASSLVLRTGGTYEQYF; cdr3_nt: TGTGCCAGCAGCTTAGTCCTGCGGACAGGGGGCACCTACGAGCAGTACTTC
d_call: TRBD2; clone_size: -; j_call: TRBJ2-3; v_call: TRBV30; cdr3_aa: CAWSVLAGGFDTQYF; cdr3_nt: TGTGCCTGGAGTGTGCTAGCGGGGGGGTTTGATACGCAGTATTTT
d_call: -; clone_size: -; j_call: TRBJ2-1; v_call: TRBV28; cdr3_aa: CASSFLEGYNEQFF; cdr3_nt: TGTGCCAGCAGTTTCTTAGAGGGATACAATGAGCAGTTCTTC
d_call: -; clone_size: -; j_call: TRBJ2-5; v_call: TRBV29-1; cdr3_aa: CSVEPSVRETQYF; cdr3_nt: TGCAGCGTTGAACCTAGCGTAAGAGAGACCCAGTACTTC
d_call: TRBD2; clone_size: -; j_call: TRBJ2-7; v_call: TRBV2; cdr3_aa: CASSAGTSGTYEQYF; cdr3_nt: TGTGCCAGCAGCGCAGGGACTAGCGGGACCTACGAGCAGTACTTC
d_call: TRBD2; clone_size: -; j_call: TRBJ2-1; v_call: TRBV6-1; cdr3_aa: CASSEVSGLAVYNEQFF; cdr3_nt: TGTGCCAGCAGTGAGGTTTCCGGACTAGCGGTCTACAATGAGCAGTTCTTC
d_call: -; clone_size: once; j_call: TRBJ1-2; v_call: TRBV4-3; cdr3_aa: CASSQWTSPNGGYTF; cdr3_nt: TGCGCCAGCAGCCAATGGACATCTCCAAACGGAGGCTACACCTTC
d_call: -; clone_size: -; j_call: TRBJ1-5; v_call: TRBV28; cdr3_aa: CASSTGSNQPQHF; cdr3_nt: TGTGCCAGCAGTACGGGAAGCAATCAGCCCCAGCATTTT
d_call: TRBD2; clone_size: -; j_call: TRBJ2-7; v_call: TRBV4-3; cdr3_aa: CASSQAGGGSYEQYF; cdr3_nt: TGCGCCAGCAGCCAAGCGGGAGGCGGTTCCTACGAGCAGTACTTC
d_call: TRBD2; clone_size: -; j_call: TRBJ2-7; v_call: TRBV19; cdr3_aa: CASSVSGGPSYEQYF; cdr3_nt: TGTGCCAGTAGTGTTAGCGGGGGGCCCTCCTACGAGCAGTACTTC
d_call: TRBD2; clone_size: -; j_call: TRBJ2-1; v_call: TRBV9; cdr3_aa: CASSISGGAYNEQFF; cdr3_nt: TGTGCCAGCAGCATTAGCGGGGGGGCTTACAATGAGCAGTTCTTC
d_call: TRBD1; clone_size: -; j_call: TRBJ2-7; v_call: TRBV5-4; cdr3_aa: CASSLQGGDEQYF; cdr3_nt: TGTGCCAGCAGCTTGCAAGGGGGCGACGAGCAGTACTTC
d_call: -; clone_size: -; j_call: TRBJ1-6; v_call: TRBV30; cdr3_aa: CASRTNPNSPLHF; cdr3_nt: TGTGCCTCGCGGACAAACCCTAATTCACCCCTCCACTTT
d_call: -; clone_size: -; j_call: TRBJ2-1; v_call: TRBV30; cdr3_aa: CAWSMGHPNEQFF; cdr3_nt: TGTGCCTGGAGTATGGGCCACCCCAATGAGCAGTTCTTC
d_call: -; clone_size: -; j_call: TRBJ1-2; v_call: TRBV19; cdr3_aa: CASTQGWRGYTF; cdr3_nt: TGTGCCAGTACCCAGGGGTGGCGTGGCTACACCTTC
d_call: TRBD1; clone_size: -; j_call: TRBJ1-6; v_call: TRBV28; cdr3_aa: CASSLASGQGSSPLHF; cdr3_nt: TGTGCCAGCAGTTTAGCTTCGGGACAGGGCAGCTCACCCCTCCACTTT
d_call: -; clone_size: -; j_call: TRBJ2-3; v_call: TRBV7-3; cdr3_aa: CASSFRGATDTQYF; cdr3_nt: TGTGCCAGCAGCTTCCGCGGGGCCACAGATACGCAGTATTTT
d_call: -; clone_size: -; j_call: TRBJ2-7; v_call: TRBV27; cdr3_aa: CASRREEVLSYEQYF; cdr3_nt: TGTGCCAGCAGGAGGGAGGAAGTCCTCTCCTACGAGCAGTACTTC
d_call: TRBD1; clone_size: -; j_call: TRBJ2-3; v_call: TRBV5-4; cdr3_aa: CASSLATDRITDTQYF; cdr3_nt: TGTGCCAGCAGCTTAGCAACGGACAGGATAACAGATACGCAGTATTTT
d_call: -; clone_size: -; j_call: TRBJ2-1; v_call: TRBV5-4; cdr3_aa: CASSLHREGQFF; cdr3_nt: TGTGCCAGCAGCTTACACAGGGAAGGACAGTTCTTC
d_call: TRBD1; clone_size: few; j_call: TRBJ1-3; v_call: TRBV5-6; cdr3_aa: CASSHGQGDTIYF; cdr3_nt: TGTGCCAGCAGCCACGGACAGGGGGACACCATATATTTT
d_call: -; clone_size: -; j_call: TRBJ2-3; v_call: TRBV6-5; cdr3_aa: CASSFFTADTQYF; cdr3_nt: TGTGCCAGCAGTTTCTTCACCGCGGATACGCAGTATTTT
d_call: -; clone_size: -; j_call: TRBJ1-6; v_call: TRBV5-4; cdr3_aa: CASSLDGVSSYNSPLHF; cdr3_nt: TGTGCCAGCAGCTTGGATGGTGTGAGCTCCTATAATTCACCCCTCCACTTT
d_call: TRBD1; clone_size: -; j_call: TRBJ2-7; v_call: TRBV6-1; cdr3_aa: CASSADRVSYEQYF; cdr3_nt: TGTGCCAGCAGCGCGGACAGGGTGTCGTACGAGCAGTACTTC
d_call: -; clone_size: -; j_call: TRBJ2-2; v_call: TRBV2; cdr3_aa: CASSVYGGMSGELFF; cdr3_nt: TGTGCCAGCAGTGTTTACGGGGGTATGTCCGGGGAGCTGTTTTTT
d_call: -; clone_size: -; j_call: TRBJ1-1; v_call: TRBV19; cdr3_aa: CATAPQFMNTEAFF; cdr3_nt: TGTGCCACCGCACCACAGTTCATGAACACTGAAGCTTTCTTT
d_call: TRBD2; clone_size: -; j_call: TRBJ2-5; v_call: TRBV11-2; cdr3_aa: CASRGGEESETQYF; cdr3_nt: TGTGCCAGCAGGGGAGGGGAAGAAAGTGAGACCCAGTACTTC
d_call: -; clone_size: -; j_call: TRBJ1-6; v_call: TRBV30; cdr3_aa: CAWSGQWDSPLHF; cdr3_nt: TGTGCCTGGAGCGGACAGTGGGATTCACCCCTCCACTTT
d_call: TRBD1; clone_size: few; j_call: TRBJ2-7; v_call: TRBV11-3; cdr3_aa: CASSLADRDSYEQYF; cdr3_nt: TGTGCCAGCAGCTTAGCCGACAGGGACTCCTACGAGCAGTACTTC
d_call: TRBD1; clone_size: -; j_call: TRBJ1-2; v_call: TRBV6-1; cdr3_aa: CASSEEGTGVNYGYTF; cdr3_nt: TGTGCCAGCAGTGAGGAGGGGACAGGGGTGAACTATGGCTACACCTTC
d_call: TRBD1; clone_size: once; j_call: TRBJ2-7; v_call: TRBV6-5; cdr3_aa: CASTRGQGAFVEQYF; cdr3_nt: TGTGCCAGCACCCGAGGACAGGGGGCGTTTGTTGAGCAGTACTTC
d_call: TRBD2; clone_size: -; j_call: TRBJ2-7; v_call: TRBV5-4; cdr3_aa: CASSGPSGGAYEQYF; cdr3_nt: TGTGCCAGCAGCGGACCTAGCGGGGGGGCCTACGAGCAGTACTTC
d_call: TRBD2; clone_size: -; j_call: TRBJ2-1; v_call: TRBV2; cdr3_aa: CASLGPGLVINEQFF; cdr3_nt: TGTGCCAGCCTGGGGCCCGGACTAGTAATCAATGAGCAGTTCTTC
d_call: -; clone_size: few; j_call: TRBJ2-2; v_call: TRBV7-2; cdr3_aa: CASNIFSPGELFF; cdr3_nt: TGTGCCAGCAACATTTTTTCACCCGGGGAGCTGTTTTTT
d_call: -; clone_size: -; j_call: TRBJ1-5; v_call: TRBV4-2; cdr3_aa: CASSQNGGNNQPQHF; cdr3_nt: TGTGCCAGCAGCCAAAACGGAGGGAACAATCAGCCCCAGCATTTT
d_call: TRBD1; clone_size: -; j_call: TRBJ1-4; v_call: TRBV15; cdr3_aa: CATSRGQGAANEKLFF; cdr3_nt: TGTGCCACCAGCAGGGGACAGGGGGCAGCTAATGAAAAACTGTTTTTT
d_call: -; clone_size: -; j_call: TRBJ2-3; v_call: TRBV5-1; cdr3_aa: CASSLGTGTDTQYF; cdr3_nt: TGCGCCAGCAGCTTGGGCACGGGCACAGATACGCAGTATTTT
d_call: -; clone_size: -; j_call: TRBJ2-5; v_call: TRBV15; cdr3_aa: CATSREESRETQYF; cdr3_nt: TGTGCCACCAGCAGGGAGGAGTCGCGGGAGACCCAGTACTTC
d_call: -; clone_size: -; j_call: TRBJ2-6; v_call: TRBV10-2; cdr3_aa: CASSYPGLTHSGANVLTF; cdr3_nt: TGCGCCAGCAGTTACCCGGGACTTACACACTCTGGGGCCAACGTCCTGACTTTC
d_call: TRBD1; clone_size: -; j_call: TRBJ1-1; v_call: TRBV30; cdr3_aa: CAWHRQGGNTEAFF; cdr3_nt: TGTGCCTGGCATCGACAGGGTGGGAACACTGAAGCTTTCTTT
d_call: -; clone_size: once; j_call: TRBJ1-1; v_call: TRBV7-2; cdr3_aa: CASTIARGTEAFF; cdr3_nt: TGTGCCAGCACCATCGCAAGAGGCACTGAAGCTTTCTTT
d_call: TRBD1; clone_size: few; j_call: TRBJ2-7; v_call: TRBV11-3; cdr3_aa: CASSPRDRGIDEQYF; cdr3_nt: TGTGCCAGCAGCCCGCGGGACAGGGGGATTGACGAGCAGTACTTC